This T cell receptor (beta chain) derives from a study of cytomegalovirus exposure and HLA in healthy donors. Comments on this clone: Its target is unknown.

Measured with immunoSEQ multiplex PCR; TCRdb has only the in-frame clones, and not every one. The sample carries some 180,000 clones, roughly 86% recorded once. This CDR3 contains 16 residues. The germline CDR1 and CDR2 sequences are SGDLS and YYNGEE. The V gene end was trimmed by 4 bases and the J gene end by 1 base; junction bases not matched to a gene: 8. Study-level findings and limits: Reported results showed that the classifier diagnosed cytomegalovirus status with high specificity and sensitivity.

Input material: PBMCs. The genes are TRBV9 and TRBJ1-1; 9 bases line up with TRBD1. The TCR was taken from a man aged 30 to 45 in good health and CMV-seropositive. In DNA, the CDR3 is TGTGCCAGCAGCCCTAAGGGACAGGGCTCGAACACTGAAGCTTTCTTT. Translated: CASSPKGQGSNTEAFF.